The clone carrying this T cell receptor (beta chain) appeared once. The record originates from a study of PD-L1 blockade in urothelial cancer. Study in general: Patients had undergone 0 to 3 prior chemotherapy regimens.

Clones were read by immunoSEQ multiplex PCR, and TCRdb kept only the in-frame ones, dropping some. The sample carries approximately 90,000 clones, about 84% recorded once. The V gene's germline CDR1 is MNHNY and CDR2 SVGAGI (reference sequence). The CDR3 spans 12 residues. V gave up 8 bases and J gave up 10 bases, with 17 bases separating them. The time point was: pretreatment peripheral blood. The receptor was derived from a man in his sixties with urothelial cancer. The sequencing used PBMCs, collected around atezolizumab (anti-PD-L1) treatment. The chain combines TRBV6-6 with TRBJ1-1; D might be TRBD1 (6 bases). Written as DNA, the CDR3 is TGTGCCAGCTTGTACGCAGGGGCCACAGCTTTCTTT. Its translation: CASLYAGATAFF.